One and the same sample provided the 3 T cell receptor beta chains below, sequenced in a study of cytomegalovirus exposure and HLA in healthy donors. The PCR was carried out with 60 Vbeta primers and 13 Jbeta primers. Here immunoSEQ multiplex PCR was the method, and the copy in TCRdb shows in-frame clones only, minus some. The top ten clones hold around 1.5% of a sample with 100,000 to 150,000 clones, over 70% of them seen once. The sequenced material came from PBMCs. These receptors were collected from a woman aged 18-29 years in good health and CMV-seronegative.

This chain joins TRBV11-2 and TRBJ2-7, with no clear D. The CDR3 sequence is 15 residues long. V was trimmed by 4 bases and J by 3 bases, leaving 16 bases between them. CDR1 is SGHAT, CDR2 FQNNGV, per germline. This CDR3 is CASSSPFRGHYEQYF. In DNA, the CDR3 is TGTGCCAGCAGCTCCCCTTTTAGAGGCCACTACGAGCAGTACTTC.

The genes are TRBV6-5 and TRBJ2-3; a possible D gene is TRBD2 (6 bases). The CDR3 spans 14 residues. Germline V gene data show CDR1 as MNHEY and CDR2 as SVGAGI. V was pared by 5 bases and J by 1 base, with 10 bases between. In DNA, the CDR3 is TGTGCCAGCAGTCCCGGCGGGGGCACAGATACGCAGTATTTT. Translating it yields CASSPGGGTDTQYF.

The J gene is TRBJ1-5, the V gene TRBV4-2; D unresolved. Per the germline V gene, CDR1 is LGHNA and CDR2 is YNFKEQ. Trimming left V 6 bases short and J 5 bases short, with 14 bases between. This CDR3 has 14 amino acids. The CDR3 DNA is TGTGCCAGCAGTCCTCCCGGGGTGGATCAGCCCCAGCATTTT. This codes for CASSPPGVDQPQHF.